The entry that follows covers one TCR beta chain sequence. CDR3 length: 15 residues. Germline-derived CDR1 and CDR2 are MNHNY and SVGAGI (reference sequence). Trimming took 3 bases from V and 5 from J; bases not matched to a gene: 6. This sample was taken from a study of control samples from healthy donors and cancer patients. TCRdb's table, derived via immunoSEQ multiplex PCR, lists solely in-frame clones and lacks some. This sample has 100,000 to 150,000 clones, with 92% found just once. This chain uses TRBV6-6 with TRBJ1-5, with TRBD1 identical over 8 bases. This sequence was found in a man older than 75 with head and neck cancer. Sample: PBMCs. The CDR3 coding sequence is TGTGCCAGCAGTTATCAAGACAGGGGTCATCAGCCCCAGCATTTT. Residues: CASSYQDRGHQPQHF.